These 30 T cell receptor beta chains were sequenced from one sample in a study of quantifying T cell responses using KT2 cells (dated by TCRdb to 2016 to 2017). Regarding the complete study: RNA was DNase-treated and reverse transcribed with TCR alpha and beta constant-region primers, mostly using SuperScript III.

Library generation was performed with UMI-ligation and nested PCR. TCRdb shows the sequencer as Illumina MiSeq. T4 RNA ligase 1 was used to ligate a single-stranded oligonucleotide containing the Illumina SP2 sequence and a UMI to the 3' end of the cDNA. PCR1 used roughly 4 cycles (98 degrees C 15 s, 69 degrees C 30 s, 72 degrees C 40 s), and the beta primer was an equimolar mix of RC1.1 and RC1.2 that covered TRBC1 and TRBC2. TCRdb reprocessing: public reads trimmed at Q25 with fastp, clones called with MiXCR, in-frame beta chains kept. Every CDR3 protein is listed once, alongside the most common genes and DNA of its rows. The table for this sample lists 25,000 to 35,000 distinct CDR3 sequences; about 9.4% of them were counted only once. The ten largest clones capture about 9.5% of the sample. The sequenced material came from PBMCs spiked with cells of the T cell clone KT2. Receptors were obtained from a human donor.

This clonotype occurred many times. V gene TRBV2 combines with J gene TRBJ2-1; D is undetermined. V lost 3 bases, J lost 8 bases, and 17 bases lay in between. This CDR3 contains 15 residues. CDR1 and CDR2 (germline): SNHLY, FYNNEI. The DNA for the CDR3 is TGTGCCAGCAGTGATCAAGGGTCTCTCGGCGATGAGCAGTTCTTC. Translated: CASSDQGSLGDEQFF.

The chain uses TRBV7-2 and TRBJ2-3, with 7 bases matching TRBD2. The V gene's germline CDR1 is SGHTA and CDR2 FQGNSA. The CDR3 length is 16 residues. Trimming removed 5 bases from V and 0 bases from J; junction bases left unmatched: 8. The CDR3 spells CASSIRTRASTDTQYF. The CDR3 nucleotides are TGTGCCAGCAGCATCAGGACTAGGGCTAGCACAGATACGCAGTATTTT. Combining the CDR3 with reference TRBV7-2 and TRBJ2-3 gives the whole variable domain GAGVSQSPSNKVTEKGKDVELRCDPISGHTALYWYRQSLGQGLEFLIYFQGNSAPDKSGLPSDRFSAERTGGSVSTLTIQRTQQEDSAVYLCASSIRTRASTDTQYFGPGTRLTVL.

This chain connects TRBV24-1 to TRBJ2-3; TRBD2 agrees at 8 bases. From germline, CDR1 is KGHDR and CDR2 SFDVKD. V shed 5 bases and J 6 bases; nucleotides not matched to a gene: 9. This CDR3 contains 15 residues. In nucleotides, the CDR3 is TGTGCCACCAGTGGGAACGGGGGGGAGAAGGATACGCAGTATTTT. It encodes CATSGNGGEKDTQYF.

This clonotype was observed many times. This chain links TRBV20-1 with TRBJ1-6; D gene uncertain. This CDR3 has 14 residues. In germline, CDR1 is DFQATT, CDR2 SNEGSKA (reference sequence). The V and J ends lost 3 bases and 8 bases respectively, with 14 bases between them. CDR3: CSASNPGRYSPLHF. CDR3 DNA sequence: TGCAGTGCTAGTAACCCCGGGAGGTATTCACCCCTCCACTTT.

The genes are TRBV18 and TRBJ2-7; 8 bases fit TRBD1. The CDR3 covers 15 residues. The germline V gene has CDR1 KGHSH and CDR2 LQKENI. V lost 1 base, J lost 5 bases, and 7 bases stayed unmatched. The DNA of the CDR3 is TGTGCCAGCTCACCACGGGGACAGGTTTTCGACGAGCAGTACTTC. This translates into CASSPRGQVFDEQYF. The full variable domain, its missing parts supplied by reference TRBV18 and TRBJ2-7, is NAGVMQNPRHLVRRRGQEARLRCSPMKGHSHVYWYRQLPEEGLKFMVYLQKENIIDESGMPKERFSAEFPKEGPSILRIQQVVRGDSAAYFCASSPRGQVFDEQYFGPGTRLTVT.

This clonotype showed up many times. The CDR3 nucleotides are TGTGCCAGCAGCTTGGGGGGGGAAGAATTGAACACTGAAGCTTTCTTT. Amino acids: CASSLGGEELNTEAFF. The chain has TRBV5-4 and TRBJ1-1, with D maybe TRBD1 (5 bases). The germline CDR1 and CDR2 sequences are SGHNT and YYREEE (reference sequence). The CDR3 loop spans 16 amino acids. V lost 0 bases, J lost 0 bases, and 12 bases lay in between.

This clonotype was seen ten or more times. V is TRBV11-2 and J is TRBJ1-3; D is unresolved. This CDR3 has 14 residues. Looked up from germline, CDR1 is SGHAT and CDR2 is FQNNGV. The V end was cut by 5 bases, the J end by 1 base, with 9 bases between. The CDR3 here is CASSGVLSGNTIYF. DNA of the CDR3: TGTGCCAGCAGCGGGGTCCTTTCTGGAAACACCATATATTTT.

This clonotype has more than one count but fewer than ten. The J gene is TRBJ2-6, the V gene TRBV5-1, with TRBD1 identical over 10 bases. The germline gives CDR1 SGHRS, CDR2 YFSETQ. The junction had 10 bases not matched to a gene; V was cut back by 4 bases and J by 3 bases. The CDR3 has 18 residues. The CDR3 sequence: CASSPRQGAILGANVLTF. In DNA, the CDR3 is TGCGCCAGCAGCCCGAGACAGGGGGCAATCCTTGGGGCCAACGTCCTGACTTTC.

Only a few counts were recorded for this clonotype. This chain joins TRBV6-6 and TRBJ1-4; TRBD1 is a possible D gene (6 bases). CDR1 and CDR2 from the germline V gene are MNHNY and SVGAGI (reference sequence). This CDR3 has 14 amino acids. The V and J ends lost 2 bases and 8 bases respectively, with 12 bases between them. The CDR3 DNA is TGTGCCAGCAGTTACGTGGGGGGCGGAGAAAAACTGTTTTTT. Its translation is CASSYVGGGEKLFF.

This clonotype was observed many times. V and J are TRBV20-1 and TRBJ2-7, with TRBD2 matching 7 bases. Unmatched junction bases numbered 6, after V lost 5 bases and J lost 5 bases. This CDR3 is built from 12 residues. The germline V gene encodes CDR1 DFQATT and CDR2 SNEGSKA (reference sequence). CDR3 coding DNA: TGCAGTGCTCGAGCGGGGCCCCACGAGCAGTACTTC. Its translation is CSARAGPHEQYF.

The V call is TRBV6-4, the J call TRBJ2-3; D possibly uses TRBD1 or TRBD2 (6 bases each). This CDR3 has 15 amino acids. From germline, CDR1 is MRHNA and CDR2 SNTAGT. V was shortened by 2 bases and J by 1 base, with 10 bases between the two germline ends. CDR3 region: CASSDRGDRTDTQYF. The CDR3 region has the DNA TGTGCCAGCAGTGACAGGGGGGACCGCACAGATACGCAGTATTTT.

This clonotype was seen a single time. The chain employs TRBV2 and TRBJ2-7; unclear D gene. Germline CDR1 is SNHLY and CDR2 is FYNNEI. Between the trimmed V and J ends, which lost 7 bases and 3 bases, there was a span of 7 bases. The CDR3 contains 11 residues. CDR3 DNA sequence: TGTGCCAGCAAAGGAGACTACGAGCAGTACTTC. Translated, it gives CASKGDYEQYF.

This clonotype showed up many times. The chain carries TRBV4-3 and TRBJ1-3; possible D gene TRBD1, 5 bases. Looked up from germline, CDR1 is LGHNA and CDR2 is YSLEER. V was pared by 0 bases and J by 0 bases, with 12 bases between. There are 17 residues in the CDR3. In DNA form, the CDR3 reads TGCGCCAGCAGCCAAGATAAGCAGGGCAACTCTGGAAACACCATATATTTT. This encodes CASSQDKQGNSGNTIYF.

This clonotype was counted ten times or more. The chain uses TRBV6-5 and TRBJ2-5; TRBD2 might be the D (6 bases). There are 12 residues in the CDR3. The V end was cut by 7 bases, the J end by 5 bases, with 11 bases between. The germline V gene has CDR1 MNHEY and CDR2 SVGAGI. Here the CDR3 DNA reads TGTGCCAGCACGGATGGGGGGGAGACCCAGTACTTC. Translation: CASTDGGETQYF.

This clonotype was counted between two and nine times. The rearrangement links TRBV12-3 or TRBV12-4 to TRBJ1-4; D is unclear. The CDR3 sequence is 14 residues long. V lost 6 bases to trimming and J lost 4 bases, with 12 bases between them. The CDR3 DNA reads as TGTGCCAGCAGACATCGACGGATTAATGAAAAACTGTTTTTT. It yields the protein CASRHRRINEKLFF.

This clonotype has ten or more counts. The rearrangement uses TRBV20-1 and TRBJ2-7; TRBD2 aligns across 7 bases. With 2 bases clipped from V and 3 bases from J, the junction kept 7 bases outside the gene matches. Germline V lookup: CDR1 DFQATT, CDR2 SNEGSKA (reference sequence). This CDR3 has 14 amino acids. The CDR3 here is CSARSGTKDYEQYF. In nucleotides, the CDR3 is TGCAGTGCTAGATCCGGGACTAAGGACTACGAGCAGTACTTC.

This clonotype was picked up a small number of times. The chain is built from TRBV20-1 and TRBJ1-4; TRBD1 matches 8 bases. The CDR3 is 14 amino acids. Trimming at V came to 3 bases and at J to 4 bases, leaving 4 bases not matched to a gene. Germline CDR1 reads DFQATT; CDR2 reads SNEGSKA (reference sequence). CDR3: CSASQGAYNEKLFF. CDR3 DNA sequence: TGCAGTGCTAGCCAGGGGGCTTATAATGAAAAACTGTTTTTT.

This clonotype was detected ten times or more. V gene TRBV6-5 combines with J gene TRBJ2-2; D perhaps matches TRBD2 (5 bases). Trimming took off 0 bases at V and 0 bases at J, with 11 bases between the two ends. The CDR3 totals 17 residues. Germline loops: CDR1 MNHEY, CDR2 SVGAGI. CDR3: CASSYSMVSANTGELFF. CDR3 bases: TGTGCCAGCAGTTACTCGATGGTTAGCGCGAACACCGGGGAGCTGTTTTTT.

Ten or more counts support this clonotype. The genes are TRBV29-1 and TRBJ1-4; 8 nucleotides agree with TRBD1. Germline loops: CDR1 SQVTM, CDR2 ANQGSEA. The V segment lost 7 bases and the J segment 2 bases; nucleotides outside the gene matches: 6. The length of the CDR3 is 14 residues. As DNA, the CDR3 is TGCAGCGCAGACGGACAGGGTACTAATGAAAAACTGTTTTTT. Its protein product is CSADGQGTNEKLFF. Filled out from reference TRBV29-1 and TRBJ1-4, the complete variable domain reads SAVISQKPSRDICQRGTSLTIQCQVDSQVTMMFWYRQQPGQSLTLIATANQGSEATYESGFVIDKFPISRPNLTFSTLTVSNMSPEDSSIYLCSADGQGTNEKLFFGSGTQLSVL.

This clonotype has just a few counts. This chain joins TRBV29-1 and TRBJ2-5; 12 positions agree with TRBD2. CDR3 length: 14 amino acids. After removal of 6 bases from V and 5 bases from J, the junction contained 7 bases not matched to a gene. CDR1 is SQVTM and CDR2 is ANQGSEA in the germline V gene. The CDR3 loop reads CSVLLAGGGETQYF. Here the CDR3 DNA reads TGCAGCGTCCTACTAGCGGGAGGTGGGGAGACCCAGTACTTC.

This clonotype was seen ten or more times. The rearrangement joins TRBV2 to TRBJ1-1; TRBD1 matches 9 bases. Trimming took 4 bases from V and 9 from J; bases not matched to a gene: 6. CDR1 SNHLY and CDR2 FYNNEI come from the germline V gene. This CDR3 has 13 amino acids. The chain's CDR3 is CASSAPDRGKAFF. The CDR3 DNA reads TGTGCCAGCAGTGCCCCCGACAGGGGGAAAGCTTTCTTT.

The CDR3 protein is CASSSLALLGDTQYF. The CDR3, as DNA: TGTGCCAGCAGCTCCTTGGCGCTTCTTGGGGATACGCAGTATTTT. This chain uses TRBV7-9 with TRBJ2-3; unclear D gene. This CDR3 has 15 residues. V was shortened by 4 bases and J by 6 bases, with 17 bases between the two germline ends. Germline V CDR1 and CDR2: SEHNR, FQNEAQ (reference sequence).

This clonotype was counted many times. The chain carries TRBV6-1 and TRBJ2-3, with a tentative D call TRBD1 (5 bases). The CDR3 runs to 15 residues. V was cut by 8 bases and J by 1 base, with 16 bases left in between. In germline, CDR1 is MNHNS, CDR2 SASEGT. The CDR3 spells CASGAVEPGTDTQYF. The CDR3, as DNA: TGTGCCAGCGGGGCAGTTGAGCCCGGCACAGATACGCAGTATTTT.

In its sample, this clonotype was seen a few times. The chain combines TRBV19 with TRBJ1-2, with D possibly TRBD1 on 6 matching bases. CDR3 length: 12 residues. CDR1 and CDR2 (germline): LNHDA, SQIVND (reference sequence). Trimming removed 7 bases at V and 4 bases at J, with 10 bases between. CDR3 nucleotide sequence: TGTGCCAGTAAACAGGGATCCTATGGCTACACCTTC. Protein product: CASKQGSYGYTF.

The chain recombines TRBV10-1 with TRBJ2-1; 7 nucleotides align to TRBD2. V lost 5 bases and J lost 5; bases outside the gene matches: 12. Germline loops: CDR1 WNHNN, CDR2 SYGVQD (reference sequence). The CDR3 runs 16 residues. Written as DNA, the CDR3 is TGCGCCAGCAGTCCTCTGGCGGGAGTCGTCCACAATGAGCAGTTCTTC. Translating it yields CASSPLAGVVHNEQFF.

This clonotype was seen more than once but under ten times. The V call is TRBV14, the J call TRBJ2-7; 7 nucleotides agree with TRBD2. The CDR3 is 12 residues long. CDR1 and CDR2 (germline): SGHDN, FVKESK. Trimming at V came to 8 bases and at J to 2 bases, leaving 3 bases not matched to a gene. In DNA form, the CDR3 reads TGTGCCAGCGGGGGGGGAGCCTACGAGCAGTACTTC. Protein: CASGGGAYEQYF.

This clonotype was observed a few times. V is TRBV24-1 and J is TRBJ2-3, with TRBD2 matching 7 bases. CDR3 length equals 15 residues. Germline-derived CDR1 and CDR2 are KGHDR and SFDVKD. Unmatched junction bases numbered 13, after V lost 12 bases and J lost 2 bases. The CDR3 sequence is CAVSGKGLYTDTQYF. DNA of the CDR3: TGTGCCGTCTCAGGAAAGGGACTATACACAGATACGCAGTATTTT.

The V call is TRBV12-3 or TRBV12-4, the J call TRBJ1-1, with TRBD1 as a possible D gene (5 bases). There are 13 residues in the CDR3. V lost 7 bases and J 2 bases, leaving 11 bases between the germline ends. The CDR3 DNA follows: TGTGCCAGCACCCTTTGGGGCAACACTGAAGCTTTCTTT. It is translated as CASTLWGNTEAFF.

This clonotype was detected ten times or more. The V call is TRBV24-1, the J call TRBJ2-1, with a possible D match to TRBD1 (5 bases). CDR1 is KGHDR and CDR2 is SFDVKD in the germline V gene. Trimming removed 4 bases at V and 4 bases at J, with 10 bases between. There are 14 residues in the CDR3. The CDR3 nucleotides read TGTGCCACCAGTGAGGGGCGTAGGTACAATGAGCAGTTCTTC. Translating gives CATSEGRRYNEQFF.

This clonotype was observed at least ten times. J is TRBJ1-1 and V is TRBV20-1; D unresolved. Trimming cost V 0 bases and J 1 base, with 15 bases left between them. This CDR3 region has 16 residues. CDR1 and CDR2 from the germline V gene are DFQATT and SNEGSKA (reference sequence). CDR3 in amino acids: CSARDYPGIQNTEAFF. The DNA for the CDR3 is TGCAGTGCTAGAGATTACCCGGGTATTCAGAACACTGAAGCTTTCTTT.